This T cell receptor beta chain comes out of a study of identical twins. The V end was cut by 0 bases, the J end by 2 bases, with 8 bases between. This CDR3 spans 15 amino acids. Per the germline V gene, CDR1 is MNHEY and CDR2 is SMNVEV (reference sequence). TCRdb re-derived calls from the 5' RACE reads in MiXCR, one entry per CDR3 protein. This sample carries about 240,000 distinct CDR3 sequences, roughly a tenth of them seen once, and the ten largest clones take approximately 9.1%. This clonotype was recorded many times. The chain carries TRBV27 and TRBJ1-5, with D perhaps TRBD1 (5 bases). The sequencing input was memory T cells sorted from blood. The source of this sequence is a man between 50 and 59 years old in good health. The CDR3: CASSLSGARNQPQHF. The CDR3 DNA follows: TGTGCCAGCAGTTTATCCGGGGCTCGCAATCAGCCCCAGCATTTT.